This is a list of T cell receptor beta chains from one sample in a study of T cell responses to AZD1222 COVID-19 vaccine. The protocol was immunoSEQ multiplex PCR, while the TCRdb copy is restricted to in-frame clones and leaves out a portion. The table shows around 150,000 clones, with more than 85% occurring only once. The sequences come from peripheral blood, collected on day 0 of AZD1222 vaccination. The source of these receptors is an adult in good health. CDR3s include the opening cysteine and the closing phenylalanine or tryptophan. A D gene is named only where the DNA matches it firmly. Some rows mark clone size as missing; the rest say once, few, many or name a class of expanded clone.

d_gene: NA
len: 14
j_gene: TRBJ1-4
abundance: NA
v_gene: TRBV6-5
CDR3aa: CASSFGLGREKLFF
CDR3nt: TGTGCCAGCAGCTTTGGACTCGGACGGGAAAAACTGTTTTTT

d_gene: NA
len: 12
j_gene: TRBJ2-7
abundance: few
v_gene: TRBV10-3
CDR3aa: CAIMGAGEKQYF
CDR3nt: TGTGCCATCATGGGGGCAGGGGAGAAGCAGTACTTC

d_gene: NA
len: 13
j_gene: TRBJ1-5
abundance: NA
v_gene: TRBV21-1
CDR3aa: CASSKGGAQPQHF
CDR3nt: TGTGCCAGCAGCAAAGGGGGCGCTCAGCCCCAGCATTTT

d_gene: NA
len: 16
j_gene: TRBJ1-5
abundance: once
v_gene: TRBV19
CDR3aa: CASNNRGGWGNQPQHF
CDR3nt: TGTGCCAGTAACAACCGAGGGGGTTGGGGCAATCAGCCCCAGCATTTT

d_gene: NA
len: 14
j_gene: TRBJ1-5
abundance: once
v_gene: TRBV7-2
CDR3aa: CASSFIGANQPQHF
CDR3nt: TGTGCCAGCAGCTTCATAGGGGCCAATCAGCCCCAGCATTTT

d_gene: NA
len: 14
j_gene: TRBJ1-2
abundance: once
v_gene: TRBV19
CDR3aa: CASSIDLGSSGYTF
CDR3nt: TGTGCCAGTAGTATAGATCTGGGCAGCTCTGGCTACACCTTC

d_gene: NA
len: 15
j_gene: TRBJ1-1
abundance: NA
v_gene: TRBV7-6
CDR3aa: CASSPTWDGETEAFF
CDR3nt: TGTGCCAGCAGCCCAACGTGGGACGGAGAAACTGAAGCTTTCTTT

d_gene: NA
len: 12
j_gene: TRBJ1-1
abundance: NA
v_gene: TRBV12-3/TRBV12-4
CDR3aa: CASSFDGAEAFF
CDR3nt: TGTGCCAGCAGTTTTGACGGCGCTGAAGCTTTCTTT

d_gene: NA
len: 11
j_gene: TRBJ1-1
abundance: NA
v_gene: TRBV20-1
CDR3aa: CSARAVAEAFF
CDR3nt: TGCAGTGCTAGAGCGGTAGCTGAAGCTTTCTTT

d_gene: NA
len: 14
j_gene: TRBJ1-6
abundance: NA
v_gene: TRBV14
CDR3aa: CASSQVGGNSPLHF
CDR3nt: TGTGCCAGCAGCCAAGTAGGAGGTAATTCACCCCTCCACTTT